A single sample is the source of the 10 T cell receptor beta chains below, sequenced in a study of cytomegalovirus exposure and HLA in healthy donors. Assay used: immunoSEQ multiplex PCR; TCRdb lists only in-frame clones, some missing. Counted here are some 150,000 clones, approximately 88% occurring once; the ten biggest clones make up over 3%. Sequenced input: PBMCs. These receptor sequences come from a woman aged 18-29 years in good health and CMV-seropositive.

The gene calls are TRBV5-4 and TRBJ2-1; 7 nucleotides align to TRBD2. With 6 bases clipped from V and 12 bases from J, the junction kept 6 bases outside the gene matches. Germline V CDR1 and CDR2: SGHNT, YYREEE (reference sequence). The CDR3 loop spans 11 amino acids. CDR3 sequence: CASKRAGRQFF. In nucleotides, the CDR3 is TGTGCCAGCAAAAGAGCGGGAAGGCAGTTCTTC.

The chain couples TRBV7-9 to TRBJ2-3; D is perhaps TRBD2 (5 bases). Germline V CDR1 and CDR2: SEHNR, FQNEAQ (reference sequence). V was shortened by 3 bases and J by 2 bases, with 9 bases between the two germline ends. The CDR3 has 14 amino acids. The CDR3 spells CASSFTGITDTQYF. The CDR3 coding sequence is TGTGCCAGCAGCTTCACGGGAATCACAGATACGCAGTATTTT.

The chain couples TRBV30 to TRBJ2-1; 12 bases line up with TRBD2. The CDR3 contains 13 residues. CDR1 GTSNPN and CDR2 SVGIG come from the germline V gene (reference sequence). The V segment lost 5 bases and the J segment 10 bases; nucleotides outside the gene matches: 6. CDR3 region: CAWLLAGGAEQFF. In DNA form, the CDR3 reads TGTGCCTGGCTTCTAGCGGGAGGGGCCGAGCAGTTCTTC.

The chain is built from TRBV11-2 and TRBJ1-4, with unresolved D. V dropped 5 bases and J dropped 0 bases, with 10 bases sitting between them. Germline CDR1 reads SGHAT; CDR2 reads FQNNGV. CDR3 length: 15 residues. This chain's CDR3 is CASSTNSATNEKLFF. In nucleotides, the CDR3 is TGTGCCAGCAGCACGAACAGTGCAACTAATGAAAAACTGTTTTTT.

V is TRBV11-3 and J is TRBJ2-2; D might be TRBD1 (6 bases). CDR1 is SGHNT and CDR2 is YENEEA in the germline V gene. CDR3 length equals 13 residues. V was clipped by 4 bases and J by 6 bases, with 9 bases between them. The CDR3 sequence: CASSSRGPGELFF. CDR3 in DNA: TGTGCCAGCAGCTCCAGGGGTCCCGGGGAGCTGTTTTTT.

This clone has only one observation. V and J are TRBV11-3 and TRBJ2-2; D is unresolved. Trimming pared 1 base from V and 6 bases from J, leaving 9 bases between. Germline V lookup: CDR1 SGHNT, CDR2 YENEEA. The CDR3 length is 14 residues. CDR3 bases: TGTGCCAGCAGCTTAGTTCTTCCCCCCGGGGAGCTGTTTTTT. Protein product: CASSLVLPPGELFF.

The chain couples TRBV28 to TRBJ2-5; 11 bases are shared with TRBD2. Trimming cost V 2 bases and J 0 bases; bases outside gene matches: 8. Germline assignment: CDR1 MDHEN and CDR2 SYDVKM. The CDR3 length is 18 residues. The CDR3 nucleotides are TGTGCCAGCAGTTTAGGGGGACTAGCGGTCCGGTACCAAGAGACCCAGTACTTC. Its protein is CASSLGGLAVRYQETQYF.

V usage is TRBV28 and J usage is TRBJ1-1, with D possibly being TRBD1 (6 bases). CDR3 length: 13 amino acids. Germline V gene lookup returns CDR1 MDHEN and CDR2 SYDVKM. Trimming took 3 bases from V and 4 from J, leaving 9 bases between them. The CDR3 spells CASSLRGITEAFF. The CDR3 coding sequence is TGTGCCAGCAGTTTGAGGGGGATCACTGAAGCTTTCTTT.

The chain carries TRBV9 and TRBJ2-7; possible D gene TRBD2, 6 bases. Germline lookup yields CDR1 SGDLS and CDR2 YYNGEE. The V end lost 4 bases, the J end lost 2 bases, and 19 bases lay between the germline ends. The CDR3 spans 16 residues. The CDR3 is CASSPPTGTFPYEQYF. The CDR3 DNA reads TGTGCCAGCAGCCCCCCGACCGGGACTTTCCCCTACGAGCAGTACTTC.

The chain recombines TRBV9 with TRBJ2-1; 13 bases fit TRBD2. Germline CDR1 reads SGDLS; CDR2 reads YYNGEE. The CDR3 spans 16 residues. V lost 3 bases and J lost 8; bases outside the gene matches: 8. This CDR3 reads CASSGTSGRSSHEQFF. Written as DNA, the CDR3 is TGTGCCAGCAGCGGGACTAGCGGGAGATCGAGCCATGAGCAGTTCTTC.